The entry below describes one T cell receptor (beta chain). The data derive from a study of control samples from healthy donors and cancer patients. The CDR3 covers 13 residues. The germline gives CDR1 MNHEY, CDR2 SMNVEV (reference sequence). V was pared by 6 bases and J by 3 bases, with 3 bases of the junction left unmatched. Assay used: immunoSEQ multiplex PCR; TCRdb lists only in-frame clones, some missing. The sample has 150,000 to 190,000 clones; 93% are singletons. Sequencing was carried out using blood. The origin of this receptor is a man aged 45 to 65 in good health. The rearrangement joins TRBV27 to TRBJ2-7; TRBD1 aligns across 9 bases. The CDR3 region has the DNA TGTGCCAGCAGACAGGGGGCTTACTACGAGCAGTACTTC. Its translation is CASRQGAYYEQYF.